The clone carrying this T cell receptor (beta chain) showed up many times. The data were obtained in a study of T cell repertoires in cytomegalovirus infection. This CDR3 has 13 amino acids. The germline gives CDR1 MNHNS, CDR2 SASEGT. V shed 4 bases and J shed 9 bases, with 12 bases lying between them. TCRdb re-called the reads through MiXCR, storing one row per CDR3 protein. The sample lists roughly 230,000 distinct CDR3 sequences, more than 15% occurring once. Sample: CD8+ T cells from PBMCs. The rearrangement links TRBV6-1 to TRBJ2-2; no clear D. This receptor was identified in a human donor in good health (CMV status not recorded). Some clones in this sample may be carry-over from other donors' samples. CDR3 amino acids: CASSVDAIRELFF. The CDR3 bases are TGTGCCAGCAGTGTTGATGCCATCAGGGAGCTGTTTTTT.